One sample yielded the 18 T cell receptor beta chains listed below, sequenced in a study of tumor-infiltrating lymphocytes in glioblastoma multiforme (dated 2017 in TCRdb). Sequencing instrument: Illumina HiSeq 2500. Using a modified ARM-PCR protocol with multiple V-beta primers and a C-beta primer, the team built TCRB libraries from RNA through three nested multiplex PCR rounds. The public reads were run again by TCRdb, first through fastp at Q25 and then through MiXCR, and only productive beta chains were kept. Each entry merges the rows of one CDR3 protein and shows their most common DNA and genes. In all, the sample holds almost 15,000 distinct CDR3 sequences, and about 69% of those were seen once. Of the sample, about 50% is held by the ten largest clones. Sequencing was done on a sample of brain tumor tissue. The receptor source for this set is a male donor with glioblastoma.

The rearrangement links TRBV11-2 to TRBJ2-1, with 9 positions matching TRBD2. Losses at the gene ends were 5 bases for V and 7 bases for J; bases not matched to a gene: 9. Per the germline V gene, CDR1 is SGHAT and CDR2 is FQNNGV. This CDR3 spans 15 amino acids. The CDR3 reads CASSPLTAGGNEQFF. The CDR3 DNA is TGTGCCAGCAGCCCACTTACGGCGGGAGGGAATGAGCAGTTCTTC.

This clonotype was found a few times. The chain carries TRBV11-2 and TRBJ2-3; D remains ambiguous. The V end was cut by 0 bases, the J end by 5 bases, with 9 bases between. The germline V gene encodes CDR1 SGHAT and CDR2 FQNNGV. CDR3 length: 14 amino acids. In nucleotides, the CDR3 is TGTGCCAGCAGCTTAGACGGACCCCTAGATACGCAGTATTTT. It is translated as CASSLDGPLDTQYF.

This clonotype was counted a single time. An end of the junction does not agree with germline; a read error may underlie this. CDR3 loop: CASSSERGTDMQYF. The CDR3 nucleotides are TGTGCCAGCAGCTCAGAAAGGGGCACAGATATGCAGTATTTT. The chain links TRBV11-2 to TRBJ2-3, with D possibly TRBD1 on 5 matching bases. CDR3 length: 14 residues. Germline CDR1 and CDR2: SGHAT and FQNNGV.

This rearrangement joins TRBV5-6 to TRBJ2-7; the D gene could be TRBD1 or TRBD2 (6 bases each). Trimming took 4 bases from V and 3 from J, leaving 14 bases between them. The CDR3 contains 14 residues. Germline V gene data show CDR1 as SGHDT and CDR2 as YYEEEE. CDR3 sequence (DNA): TGTGCCAGCAGCCCGGAGGGACATAGCTACGAGCAGTACTTC. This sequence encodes CASSPEGHSYEQYF.

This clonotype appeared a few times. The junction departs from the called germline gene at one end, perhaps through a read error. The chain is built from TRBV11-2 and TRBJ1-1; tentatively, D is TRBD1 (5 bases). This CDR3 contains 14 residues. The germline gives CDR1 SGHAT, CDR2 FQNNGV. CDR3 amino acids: CASSPRGGNTEAFF. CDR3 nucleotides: TGTGCCAGCAGCCCTAGGGGAGGGAACACTGAAGCGTTCTTT.

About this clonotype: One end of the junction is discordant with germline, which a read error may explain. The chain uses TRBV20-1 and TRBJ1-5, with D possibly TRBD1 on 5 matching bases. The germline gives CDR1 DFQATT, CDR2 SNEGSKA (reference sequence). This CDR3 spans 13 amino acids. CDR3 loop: CSARGDGNQLQHF. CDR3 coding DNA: TGCAGTGCTAGAGGGGACGGAAATCAGCTCCAGCATTTT.

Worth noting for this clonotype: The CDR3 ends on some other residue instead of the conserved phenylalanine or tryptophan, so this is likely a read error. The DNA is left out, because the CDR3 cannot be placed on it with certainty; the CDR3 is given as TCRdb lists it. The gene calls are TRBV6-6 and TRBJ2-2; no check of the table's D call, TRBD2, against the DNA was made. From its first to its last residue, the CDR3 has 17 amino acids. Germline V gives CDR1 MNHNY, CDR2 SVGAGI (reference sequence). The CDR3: CASSYGPAGGPGGELII.

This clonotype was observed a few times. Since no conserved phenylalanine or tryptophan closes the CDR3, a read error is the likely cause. The CDR3 DNA sequence: TGCGCCAGCACCCAGGACCTGATGGGGTCCCTCGAGCAGTACCTC. It encodes CASTQDLMGSLEQYL. The genes are TRBV4-1 and TRBJ2-7; D gene unclear. The germline CDR1 and CDR2 sequences are MGHRA and YSYEKL. This CDR3 spans 15 amino acids. Between the trimmed V and J ends, which lost 7 bases and 6 bases, there was a span of 22 bases.

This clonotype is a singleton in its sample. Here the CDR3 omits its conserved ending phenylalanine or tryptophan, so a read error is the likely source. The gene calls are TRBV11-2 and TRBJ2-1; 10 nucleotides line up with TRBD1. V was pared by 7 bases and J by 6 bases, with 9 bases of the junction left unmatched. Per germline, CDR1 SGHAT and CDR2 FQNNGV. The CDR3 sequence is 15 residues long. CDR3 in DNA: TGTGCCAGCACCATGACAGGGGGCAGTATCAATGAGCAGTTCGTC. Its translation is CASTMTGGSINEQFV.

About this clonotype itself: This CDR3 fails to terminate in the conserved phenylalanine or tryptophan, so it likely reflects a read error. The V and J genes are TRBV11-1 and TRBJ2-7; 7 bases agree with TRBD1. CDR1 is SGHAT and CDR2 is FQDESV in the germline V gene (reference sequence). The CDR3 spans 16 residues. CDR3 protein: CASGLACLDRWYEQYL. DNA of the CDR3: TGTGCCAGCGGCTTAGCGTGTCTGGACAGGTGGTACGAGCAGTACCTC.

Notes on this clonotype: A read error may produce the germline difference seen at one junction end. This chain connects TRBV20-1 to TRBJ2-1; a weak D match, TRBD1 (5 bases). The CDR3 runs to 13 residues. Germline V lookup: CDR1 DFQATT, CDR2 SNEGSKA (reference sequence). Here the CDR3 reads CSGRPTAYNEPFF. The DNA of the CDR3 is TGCAGTGGTAGACCGACAGCCTACAATGAGCCTTTCTTC.

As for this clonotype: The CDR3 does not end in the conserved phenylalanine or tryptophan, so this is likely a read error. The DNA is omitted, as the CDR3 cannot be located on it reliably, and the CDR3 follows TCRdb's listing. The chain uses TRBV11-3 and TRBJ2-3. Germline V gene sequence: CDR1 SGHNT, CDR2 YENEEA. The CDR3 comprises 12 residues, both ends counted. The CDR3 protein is CASILVPDTQYL.

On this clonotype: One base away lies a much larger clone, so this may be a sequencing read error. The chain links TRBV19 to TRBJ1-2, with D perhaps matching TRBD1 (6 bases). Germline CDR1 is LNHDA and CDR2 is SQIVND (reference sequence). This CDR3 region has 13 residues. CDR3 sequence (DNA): TGTGCCAGTAGTACGCAGGGGCACTATCGCTACACCTTC. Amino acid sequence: CASSTQGHYRYTF.

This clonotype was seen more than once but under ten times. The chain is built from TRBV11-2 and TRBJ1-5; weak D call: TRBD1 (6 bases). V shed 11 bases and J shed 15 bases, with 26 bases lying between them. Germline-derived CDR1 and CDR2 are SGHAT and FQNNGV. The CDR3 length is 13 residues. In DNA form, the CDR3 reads TGTGCCTGCTGCTCACTGGTGGACAGTAGCCGGCATTTT. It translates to CACCSLVDSSRHF.

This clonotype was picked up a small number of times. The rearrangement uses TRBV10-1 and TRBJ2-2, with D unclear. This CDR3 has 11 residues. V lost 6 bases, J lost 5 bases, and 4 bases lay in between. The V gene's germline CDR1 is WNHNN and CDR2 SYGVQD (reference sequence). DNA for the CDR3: TGCGCCAGCAGACGGACCGGGGAGCTGTTTTTT. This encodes CASRRTGELFF.

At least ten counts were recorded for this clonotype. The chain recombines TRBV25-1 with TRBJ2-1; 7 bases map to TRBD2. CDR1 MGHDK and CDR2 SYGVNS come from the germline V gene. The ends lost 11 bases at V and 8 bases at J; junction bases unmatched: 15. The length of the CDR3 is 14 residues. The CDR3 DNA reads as TGTGCCTCCCAGTTTGGGGGAGGGCCTTATGAGCAGTTCTTC. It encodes CASQFGGGPYEQFF.

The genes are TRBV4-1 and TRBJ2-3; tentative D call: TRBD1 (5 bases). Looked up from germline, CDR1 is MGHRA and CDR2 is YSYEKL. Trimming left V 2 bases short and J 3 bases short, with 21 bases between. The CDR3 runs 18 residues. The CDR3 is CASSQTLMGHRATDTQYF. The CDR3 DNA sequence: TGCGCCAGCAGCCAAACTCTAATGGGGCATAGGGCAACAGATACGCAGTATTTT.

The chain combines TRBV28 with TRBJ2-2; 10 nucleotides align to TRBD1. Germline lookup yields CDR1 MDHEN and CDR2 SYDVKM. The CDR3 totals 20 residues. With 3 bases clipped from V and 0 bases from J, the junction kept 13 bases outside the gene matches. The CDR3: CASSFELGQGTKANTGELFF. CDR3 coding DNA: TGTGCCAGCAGTTTTGAGCTGGGACAGGGGACCAAAGCGAACACCGGGGAGCTGTTTTTT. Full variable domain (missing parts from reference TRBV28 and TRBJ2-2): DVKVTQSSRYLVKRTGEKVFLECVQDMDHENMFWYRQDPGLGLRLIYFSYDVKMKEKGDIPEGYSVSREKKERFSLILESASTNQTSMYLCASSFELGQGTKANTGELFFGEGSRLTVL.